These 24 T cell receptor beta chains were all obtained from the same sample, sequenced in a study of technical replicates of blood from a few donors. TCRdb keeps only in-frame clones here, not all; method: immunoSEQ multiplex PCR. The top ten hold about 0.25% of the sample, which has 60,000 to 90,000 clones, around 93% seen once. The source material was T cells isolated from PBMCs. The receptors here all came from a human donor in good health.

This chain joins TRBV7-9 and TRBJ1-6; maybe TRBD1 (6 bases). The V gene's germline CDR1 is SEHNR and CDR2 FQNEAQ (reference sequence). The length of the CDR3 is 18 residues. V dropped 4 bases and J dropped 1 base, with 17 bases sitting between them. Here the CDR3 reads CASSSGQPLGSYNSPLHF. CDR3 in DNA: TGTGCCAGCAGCTCCGGACAGCCTCTGGGGTCCTATAATTCACCCCTCCACTTT. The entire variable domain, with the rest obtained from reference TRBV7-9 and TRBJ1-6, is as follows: DTGVSQNPRHKITKRGQNVTFRCDPISEHNRLYWYRQTLGQGPEFLTYFQNEAQLEKSRLLSDRFSAERPKGSFSTLEIQRTEQGDSAMYLCASSSGQPLGSYNSPLHFGNGTRLTVT.

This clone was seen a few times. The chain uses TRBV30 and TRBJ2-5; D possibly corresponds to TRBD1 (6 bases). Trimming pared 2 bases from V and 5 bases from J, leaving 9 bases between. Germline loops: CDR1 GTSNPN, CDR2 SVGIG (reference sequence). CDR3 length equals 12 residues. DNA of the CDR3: TGTGCCTGGAGTTTTGGACAGGAGACCCAGTACTTC. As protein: CAWSFGQETQYF.

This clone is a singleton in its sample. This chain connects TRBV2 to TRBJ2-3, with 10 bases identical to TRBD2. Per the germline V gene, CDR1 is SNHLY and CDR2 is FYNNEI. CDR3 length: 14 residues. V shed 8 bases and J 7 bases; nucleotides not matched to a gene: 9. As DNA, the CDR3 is TGTGCCAGCGGCCCTAGCGGGAGTACCTATACGCAGTATTTT. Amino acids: CASGPSGSTYTQYF.

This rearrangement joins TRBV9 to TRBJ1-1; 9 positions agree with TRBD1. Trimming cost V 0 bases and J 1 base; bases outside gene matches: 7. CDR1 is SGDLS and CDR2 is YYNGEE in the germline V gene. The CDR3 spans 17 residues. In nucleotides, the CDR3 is TGTGCCAGCAGCGTAGGGATGGGGGACAGGGCGAACACTGAAGCTTTCTTT. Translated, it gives CASSVGMGDRANTEAFF.

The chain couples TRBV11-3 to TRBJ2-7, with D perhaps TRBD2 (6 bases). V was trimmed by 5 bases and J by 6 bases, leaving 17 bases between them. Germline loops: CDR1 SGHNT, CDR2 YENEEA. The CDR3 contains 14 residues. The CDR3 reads CASSSGAGSIEQYF. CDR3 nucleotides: TGTGCCAGCAGCAGCGGTGCGGGGTCCATCGAGCAGTACTTC.

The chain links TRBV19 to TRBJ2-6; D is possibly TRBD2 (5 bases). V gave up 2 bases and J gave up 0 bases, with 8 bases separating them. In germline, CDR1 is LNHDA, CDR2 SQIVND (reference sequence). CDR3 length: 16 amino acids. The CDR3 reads CASSIRGSSGANVLTF. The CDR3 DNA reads TGTGCCAGTAGTATACGGGGAAGCTCTGGGGCCAACGTCCTGACTTTC. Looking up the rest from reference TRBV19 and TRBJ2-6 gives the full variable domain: DGGITQSPKYLFRKEGQNVTLSCEQNLNHDAMYWYRQDPGQGLRLIYYSQIVNDFQKGDIAEGYSVSREKKESFPLTVTSAQKNPTAFYLCASSIRGSSGANVLTFGAGSRLTVL.

The CDR3 bases are TGTGCCAGTTTCCAGGGGACTGGAAACACCATATATTTT. Its translation: CASFQGTGNTIYF. The chain has TRBV6-5 and TRBJ1-3; D is possibly TRBD1 (6 bases). Germline values: CDR1 MNHEY, CDR2 SVGAGI. V was shortened by 9 bases and J by 2 bases, with 11 bases between the two germline ends. The CDR3 consists of 13 residues.

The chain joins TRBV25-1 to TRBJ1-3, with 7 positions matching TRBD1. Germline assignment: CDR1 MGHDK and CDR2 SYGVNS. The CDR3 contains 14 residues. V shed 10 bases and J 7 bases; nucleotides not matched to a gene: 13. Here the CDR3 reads CATPGTAAFNTIYF. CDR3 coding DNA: TGTGCCACCCCCGGGACAGCCGCATTTAACACCATATATTTT.

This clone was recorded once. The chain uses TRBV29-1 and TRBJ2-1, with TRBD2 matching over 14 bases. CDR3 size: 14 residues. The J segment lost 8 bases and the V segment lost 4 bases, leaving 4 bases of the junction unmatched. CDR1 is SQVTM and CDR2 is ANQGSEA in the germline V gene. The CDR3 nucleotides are TGCAGCGTTGGGGGACTAGCGGGAGTTTATGAGCAGTTCTTC. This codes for CSVGGLAGVYEQFF.

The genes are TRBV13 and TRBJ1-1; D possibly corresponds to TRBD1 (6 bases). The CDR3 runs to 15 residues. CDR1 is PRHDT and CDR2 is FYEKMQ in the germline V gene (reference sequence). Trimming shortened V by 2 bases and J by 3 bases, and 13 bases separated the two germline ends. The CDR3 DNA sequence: TGTGCCAGCAGCTTAAGGGGTCCAGGGGACACTGAAGCTTTCTTT. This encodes CASSLRGPGDTEAFF.

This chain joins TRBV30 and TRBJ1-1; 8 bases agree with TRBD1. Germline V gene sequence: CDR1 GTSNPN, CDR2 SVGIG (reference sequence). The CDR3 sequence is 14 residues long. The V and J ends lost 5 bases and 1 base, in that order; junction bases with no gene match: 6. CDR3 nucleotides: TGTGCCTGGGGCAGACAGGGGCGGAACACTGAAGCTTTCTTT. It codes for CAWGRQGRNTEAFF.

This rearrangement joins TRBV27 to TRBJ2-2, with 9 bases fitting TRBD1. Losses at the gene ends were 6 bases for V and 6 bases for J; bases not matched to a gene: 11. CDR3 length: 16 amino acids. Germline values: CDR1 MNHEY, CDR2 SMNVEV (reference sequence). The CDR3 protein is CASSSGDRVLSGELFF. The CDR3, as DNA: TGTGCCAGCAGCTCGGGGGACAGGGTTCTATCCGGGGAGCTGTTTTTT.

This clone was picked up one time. CDR3 DNA: TGTGCCAGCAGCCAAACAGGGTATAGCACAGATACGCAGTATTTT. Its translation is CASSQTGYSTDTQYF. The J gene is TRBJ2-3, the V gene TRBV7-3; TRBD1 is a possible D gene (6 bases). Germline CDR1 reads SGHTA; CDR2 reads FQGTGA. Trimming removed 5 bases at V and 0 bases at J, with 12 bases between. The CDR3 is 15 amino acids.

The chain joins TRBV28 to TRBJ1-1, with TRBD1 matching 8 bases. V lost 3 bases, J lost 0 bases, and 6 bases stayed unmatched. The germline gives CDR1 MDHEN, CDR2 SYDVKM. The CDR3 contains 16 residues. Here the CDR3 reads CASSFPTGGMNTEAFF. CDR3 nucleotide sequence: TGTGCCAGCAGTTTCCCCACAGGGGGTATGAACACTGAAGCTTTCTTT.

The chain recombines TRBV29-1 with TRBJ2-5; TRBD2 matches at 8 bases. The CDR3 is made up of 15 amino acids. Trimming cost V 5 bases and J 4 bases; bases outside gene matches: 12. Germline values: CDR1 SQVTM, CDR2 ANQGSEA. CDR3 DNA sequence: TGCAGCGTTCGGGATACAGCGGGAGACCGAGAGACCCAGTACTTC. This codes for CSVRDTAGDRETQYF.

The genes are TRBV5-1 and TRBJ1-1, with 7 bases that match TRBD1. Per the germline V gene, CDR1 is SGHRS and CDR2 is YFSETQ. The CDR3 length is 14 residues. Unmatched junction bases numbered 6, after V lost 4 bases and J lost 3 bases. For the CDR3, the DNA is TGCGCCAGCAGCGTTGGGACAGCAGACACTGAAGCTTTCTTT. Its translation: CASSVGTADTEAFF.

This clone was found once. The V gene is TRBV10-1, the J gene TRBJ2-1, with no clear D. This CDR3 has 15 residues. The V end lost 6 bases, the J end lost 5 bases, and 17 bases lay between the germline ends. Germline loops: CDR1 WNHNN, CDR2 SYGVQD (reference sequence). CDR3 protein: CASSRSLSLDNEQFF. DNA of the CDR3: TGCGCCAGCAGCCGAAGCCTCAGCCTAGACAATGAGCAGTTCTTC.

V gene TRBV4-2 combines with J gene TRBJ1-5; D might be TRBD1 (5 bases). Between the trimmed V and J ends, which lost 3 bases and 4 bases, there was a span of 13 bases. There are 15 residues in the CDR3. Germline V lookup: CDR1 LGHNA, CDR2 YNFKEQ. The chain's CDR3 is CASSQAQGRNQPQHF. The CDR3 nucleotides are TGTGCCAGCAGCCAGGCTCAGGGTCGAAATCAGCCCCAGCATTTT.

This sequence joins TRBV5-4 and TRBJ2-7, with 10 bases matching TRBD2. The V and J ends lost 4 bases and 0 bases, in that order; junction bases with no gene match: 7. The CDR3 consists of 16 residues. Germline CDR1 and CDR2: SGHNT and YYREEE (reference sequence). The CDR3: CASSAGLARSSYEQYF. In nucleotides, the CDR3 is TGTGCCAGCAGCGCGGGACTAGCGAGAAGCTCCTACGAGCAGTACTTC. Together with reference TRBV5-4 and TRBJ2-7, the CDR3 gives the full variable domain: ETGVTQSPTHLIKTRGQQVTLRCSSQSGHNTVSWYQQALGQGPQFIFQYYREEENGRGNFPPRFSGLQFPNYSSELNVNALELDDSALYLCASSAGLARSSYEQYFGPGTRLTVT.

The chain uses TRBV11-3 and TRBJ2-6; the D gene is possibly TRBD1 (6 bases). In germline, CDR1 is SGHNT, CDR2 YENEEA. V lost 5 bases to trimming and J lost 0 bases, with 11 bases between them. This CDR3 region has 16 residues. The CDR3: CASSPGQFSGANVLTF. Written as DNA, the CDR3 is TGTGCCAGCAGCCCGGGACAATTCTCTGGGGCCAACGTCCTGACTTTC.

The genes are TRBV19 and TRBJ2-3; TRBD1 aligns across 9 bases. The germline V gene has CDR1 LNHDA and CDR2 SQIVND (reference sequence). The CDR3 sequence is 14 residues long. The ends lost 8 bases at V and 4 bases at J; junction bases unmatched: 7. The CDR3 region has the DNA TGTGCCAGTTCGGACAGGGGAGACGCAGATACGCAGTATTTT. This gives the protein CASSDRGDADTQYF.

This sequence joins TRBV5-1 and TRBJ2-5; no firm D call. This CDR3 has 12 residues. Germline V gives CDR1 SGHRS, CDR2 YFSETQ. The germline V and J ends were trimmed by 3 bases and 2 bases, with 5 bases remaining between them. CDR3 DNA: TGCGCCAGCAGCTCCAAACAAGAGACCCAGTACTTC. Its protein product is CASSSKQETQYF.

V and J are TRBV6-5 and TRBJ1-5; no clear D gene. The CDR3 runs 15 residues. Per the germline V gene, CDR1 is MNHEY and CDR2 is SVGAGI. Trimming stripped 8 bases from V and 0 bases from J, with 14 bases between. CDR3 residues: CASRSGPNSNQPQHF. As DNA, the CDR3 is TGTGCCAGCCGTTCAGGCCCTAATAGCAATCAGCCCCAGCATTTT.

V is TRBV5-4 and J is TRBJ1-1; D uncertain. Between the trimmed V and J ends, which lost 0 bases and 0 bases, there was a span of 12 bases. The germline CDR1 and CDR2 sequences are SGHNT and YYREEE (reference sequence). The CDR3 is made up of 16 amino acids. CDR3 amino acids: CASSLATFSMNTEAFF. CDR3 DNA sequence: TGTGCCAGCAGCTTGGCAACTTTTTCCATGAACACTGAAGCTTTCTTT.